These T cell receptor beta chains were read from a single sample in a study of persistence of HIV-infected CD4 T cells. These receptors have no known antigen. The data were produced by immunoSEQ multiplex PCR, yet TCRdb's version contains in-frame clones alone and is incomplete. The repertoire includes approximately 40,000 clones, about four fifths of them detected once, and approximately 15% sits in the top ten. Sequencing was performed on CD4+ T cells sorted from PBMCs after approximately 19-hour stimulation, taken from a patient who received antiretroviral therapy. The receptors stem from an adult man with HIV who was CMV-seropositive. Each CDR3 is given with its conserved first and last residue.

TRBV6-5	CASSYGQTNYGYTF
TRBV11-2	CASSLLIGSRTEAFF
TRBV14	CASSQPGSYNSPLHF
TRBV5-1	CASSLAGITDTQYF
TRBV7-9	CASSLAGGSEQFF
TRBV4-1	CASSRGGEGNTIYF
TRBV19	CASSTRTDYGYTF
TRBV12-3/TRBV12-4	CASSRTTTYEQYF
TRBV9	CASSVGQATGELFF
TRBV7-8	CASSFEKGHYGYTF
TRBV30	CAWSLTRRLAEAFF
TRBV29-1	CSVRTRGVQAYEQYF
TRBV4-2	CASSQDETSAGYGYTF
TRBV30	CAWSALGVLDEQFF
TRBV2	CASSRDRVSDTQYF
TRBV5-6	CASSPPTRGFIEAFF
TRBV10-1	CASSESGQGRTPLHF
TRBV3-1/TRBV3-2	CASSQGAGIGTEAFF
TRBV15	CATSEGLGGGSSSYEQYF
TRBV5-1	CASSLWSAGNYGYTF
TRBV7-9	CASSFPAGSGANVLTF
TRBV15	CATSRDPGPPGANVLTF
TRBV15	CATSREAQAFSGNTIYF
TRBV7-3	CASSLKTTGANVLTF
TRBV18	CASSRGTGGWNTEAFF
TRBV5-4	CASSSVSTGGGYTEAFF
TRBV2	CASSADRVAGNTIYF
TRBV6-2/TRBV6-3	CASSYGERLRGQPQHF
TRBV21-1	CASRREQGPYYGYTF
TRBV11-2	CASSLIGNSPLHF
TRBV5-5	CASSSAPGRLNTEAFF
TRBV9	CASSVEGGGTDTQYF
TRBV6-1	CASSEPGQGPYGYTF
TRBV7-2	CASSSRTSVDTQYF
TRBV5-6	CASSLTSGGYTF
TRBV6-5	CASSYSNFHGTEQYF
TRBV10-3	CAISRRSGNTIYF
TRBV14	CASSQDRGRDWTGELFF
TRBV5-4	CASSTAGGLAGAGELFF
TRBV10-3	CAIAGTSTDTQYF
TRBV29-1	CSVGISRGVGEQYF